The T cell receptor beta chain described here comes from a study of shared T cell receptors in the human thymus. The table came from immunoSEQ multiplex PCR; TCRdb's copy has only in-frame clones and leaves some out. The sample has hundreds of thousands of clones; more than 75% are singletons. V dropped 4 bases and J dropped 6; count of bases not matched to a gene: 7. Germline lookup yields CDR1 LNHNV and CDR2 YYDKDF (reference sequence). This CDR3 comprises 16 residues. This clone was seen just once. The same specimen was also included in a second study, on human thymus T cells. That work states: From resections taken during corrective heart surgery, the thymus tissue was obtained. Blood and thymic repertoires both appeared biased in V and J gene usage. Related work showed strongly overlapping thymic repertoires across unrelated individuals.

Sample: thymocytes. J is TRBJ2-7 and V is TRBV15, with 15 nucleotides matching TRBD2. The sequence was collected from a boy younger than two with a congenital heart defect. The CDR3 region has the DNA TGTGCCACCAGCAACCGGACTAGCGGGAGGGCGGGCGAGCAGTACTTC. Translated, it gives CATSNRTSGRAGEQYF.